This T cell receptor beta chain was identified in a study of blood T cell repertoires in COVID-19 (dated by TCRdb to the early 2020s). In terms of the full investigation: Collaborator samples came from the United States, Italy and Spain and covered acute and convalescent phases of COVID-19. Subjects who had been exposed to COVID-19, were actively infected with it, or had recovered from it provided the deeply sampled blood TCRbeta repertoires that made up the dataset. Sample metadata almost always included a de-identified subject ID, COVID-19 status, age in years and sex. The samples were drawn from the first 160 participants of the ongoing ImmuneRACE study and from 1,254 subjects provided by 6 global collaborators. Where HLA class I and class II types were available, the types were taken from metadata supplied by the sample provider, not from assay-based typing. The repertoires were released in a freely available public database intended as a resource for research on the immune response to SARS-CoV-2. The material from the prospective study consisted of cDNA or gDNA derived from T cells, B-cell-depleted T cells, or PBMCs.

Each collaborating institution followed its own protocols to collect whole blood in K2EDTA tubes. Collaborator samples were shipped for TCRbeta analysis as frozen whole blood, isolated PBMCs, or DNA extracted from either sample type. The immunoSEQ Assay, a bias-controlled multiplex PCR, was used to amplify TCRbeta CDR3 regions from genomic DNA. The paper's data handling went like this. The number of nucleated cells in each sample was estimated by amplification of reference gene primers within the assay. To quantify the absolute abundance of each unique TCRbeta CDR3 rearrangement, sequence reads were collapsed and filtered. For each sample, productive Simpson clonality was calculated as the square root of Simpson's diversity index over productive rearrangements. TCRdb retrieved this table from immuneACCESS and kept in-frame rearrangements only. Not all clones are present; in checked studies, unresolved V genes account for under half, and no reason is known for the remainder. That table is the source of V, J and clone size, and D and trimming were worked out from the DNA. Recorded for this sample are some 93,000 clones; about 88% of them occurred a single time. The leading ten clones occupy about 7.2% of the sample.

On the study overall, not on this receptor specifically: The amount of clinical and demographic metadata varied by source and participant and was provided uncurated.

V is clipped by 4 bases and J by 4 bases, and the sequence between their germline boundaries is 10 bases long. CDR1 and CDR2 are read off the germline V gene (reference sequence) as LNHDA and SQIVND. The CDR3 sequence holds 13 residues, the cysteine and phenylalanine included. The DNA shown is the 39-base CDR3, in frame from base 1. Points on this clone: Which antigen it targets is not known. Base qualities were left out, and no much larger clone turns up one base away.

This clonotype was sampled from a man between 60 and 70 years old with acute or convalescent COVID-19. The specimen was peripheral blood. The chain is encoded by TRBV19 joined to TRBJ1-2; 5 matching bases give a weak D call of TRBD1. CDR3 region: CASSTGGSYGYTF. The nucleotide sequence reads TGTGCCAGTAGTACGGGGGGGAGCTATGGCTACACCTTC.